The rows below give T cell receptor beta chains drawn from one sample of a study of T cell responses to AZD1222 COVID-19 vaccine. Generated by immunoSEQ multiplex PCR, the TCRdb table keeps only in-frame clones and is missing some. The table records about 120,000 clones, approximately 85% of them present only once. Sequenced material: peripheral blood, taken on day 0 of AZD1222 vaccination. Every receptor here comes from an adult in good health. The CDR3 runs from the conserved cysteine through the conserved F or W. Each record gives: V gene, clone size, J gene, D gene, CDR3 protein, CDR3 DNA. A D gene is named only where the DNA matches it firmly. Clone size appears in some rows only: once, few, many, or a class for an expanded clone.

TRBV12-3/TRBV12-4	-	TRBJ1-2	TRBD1	CASRMGQKNGYTF	TGTGCCAGCAGGATGGGACAGAAAAATGGCTACACCTTC
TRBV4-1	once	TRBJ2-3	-	CASGAPAGRADTQYF	TGCGCCAGCGGTGCCCCCGCGGGGCGAGCAGATACGCAGTATTTT
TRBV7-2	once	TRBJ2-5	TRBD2	CASSLGAGSGLTQYF	TGTGCCAGCAGCTTAGGAGCGGGGTCCGGCCTAACCCAGTACTTC
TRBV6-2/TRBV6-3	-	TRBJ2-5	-	CASSYYETQYF	TGTGCCAGCAGTTACTACGAGACCCAGTACTTC
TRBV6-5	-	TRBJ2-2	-	CASSNHKNTGELFF	TGTGCCAGCAGTAACCACAAGAACACCGGGGAGCTGTTTTTT
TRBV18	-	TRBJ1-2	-	CASSPGEGVYGYTF	TGTGCCAGCTCACCAGGGGAGGGTGTCTATGGCTACACCTTC
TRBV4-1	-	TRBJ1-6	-	CATSQQDSAGYSPLHF	TGCGCCACCAGCCAACAGGACTCCGCGGGGTATTCACCCCTCCACTTT
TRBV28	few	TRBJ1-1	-	CASSLVTGSLPEAFF	TGTGCCAGCAGTTTGGTCACAGGATCGCTGCCTGAAGCTTTCTTT
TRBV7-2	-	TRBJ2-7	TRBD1	CASDPGQGRSRKQYF	TGTGCCAGCGACCCCGGACAGGGGCGCTCTAGGAAGCAGTACTTC
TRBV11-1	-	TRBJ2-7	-	CASSARGTSYEQYF	TGTGCCAGCAGCGCCAGAGGGACTTCCTACGAGCAGTACTTC
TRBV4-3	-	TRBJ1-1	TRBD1	CASSRGTTQGAGAFF	TGCGCCAGCAGCCGAGGAACTACGCAGGGGGCTGGAGCTTTCTTT
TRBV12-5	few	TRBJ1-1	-	CASGISTGVTEAFF	TGTGCTAGTGGTATCTCGACGGGGGTGACTGAAGCTTTCTTT
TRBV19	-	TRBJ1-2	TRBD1	CASRQGGSVYGYTF	TGTGCCAGTAGACAGGGGGGATCCGTCTATGGCTACACCTTC
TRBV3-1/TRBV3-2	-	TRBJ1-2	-	CASSQGHTNVYGYTF	TGTGCCAGCAGCCAAGGGCACACCAACGTCTATGGCTACACCTTC
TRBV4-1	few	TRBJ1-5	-	CASSDVRGPSNQPQHF	TGCGCCAGCAGCGATGTCCGGGGACCTAGCAATCAGCCCCAGCATTTT
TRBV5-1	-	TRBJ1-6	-	CASSLVESSYNSPLHF	TGCGCCAGCAGCTTGGTCGAGAGCTCCTATAATTCACCCCTCCACTTT
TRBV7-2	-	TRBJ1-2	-	CASLGRTGVYGYTF	TGTGCCAGCCTTGGAAGGACGGGGGTCTATGGCTACACCTTC
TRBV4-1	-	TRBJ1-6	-	CASSQGLGGANSPLHF	TGCGCCAGCAGCCAAGGACTCGGCGGTGCTAATTCACCCCTCCACTTT
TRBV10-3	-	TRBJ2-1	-	CAIRQDSGNEQFF	TGTGCCATCAGGCAAGATTCAGGGAATGAGCAGTTCTTC
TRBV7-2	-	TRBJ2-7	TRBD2	CASSPGGGSTYEQYF	TGTGCCAGCAGCCCCGGGGGAGGGTCTACCTACGAGCAGTACTTC
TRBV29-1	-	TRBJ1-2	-	CSALRTAYGYTF	TGCAGCGCCCTCAGGACAGCCTATGGCTACACCTTC
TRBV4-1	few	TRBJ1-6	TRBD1	CASSLPLNGQGNSPLHF	TGCGCCAGCAGCCTACCTCTTAATGGACAGGGGAACTCACCCCTCCACTTT
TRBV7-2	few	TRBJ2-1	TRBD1	CASRGDRNSYNEQFF	TGTGCCAGCAGAGGGGACAGGAACTCCTACAATGAGCAGTTCTTC
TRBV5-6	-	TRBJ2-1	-	CASSLAVSGEQFF	TGTGCCAGCAGCTTGGCTGTTTCGGGTGAGCAGTTCTTC
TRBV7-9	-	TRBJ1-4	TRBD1	CASSLRQGANNEKLFF	TGTGCCAGCAGCTTACGACAGGGGGCGAATAATGAAAAACTGTTTTTT
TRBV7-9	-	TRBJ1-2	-	CASSPLGVQVGYTF	TGTGCCAGCAGCCCCTTAGGGGTCCAGGTCGGCTACACCTTC
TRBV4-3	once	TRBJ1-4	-	CASSRDQAQLFF	TGCGCCAGCAGCCGAGATCAGGCCCAACTGTTTTTT
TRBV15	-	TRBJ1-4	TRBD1	CATSRGQGESNEKLFF	TGTGCCACCAGCCGAGGACAGGGGGAATCTAATGAAAAACTGTTTTTT
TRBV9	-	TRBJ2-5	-	CASSVGPRSETQYF	TGTGCCAGCAGCGTAGGTCCCAGATCAGAGACCCAGTACTTC
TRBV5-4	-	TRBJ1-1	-	CASSPGPGMNTEAFF	TGTGCCAGCAGCCCAGGTCCGGGGATGAACACTGAAGCTTTCTTT
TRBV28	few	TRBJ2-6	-	CASRFTAASGANVLTF	TGTGCCAGCAGATTTACGGCGGCTTCTGGGGCCAACGTCCTGACTTTC
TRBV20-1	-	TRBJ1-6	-	CSASNPVNSPLHF	TGCAGTGCTAGTAACCCCGTCAATTCACCCCTCCACTTT
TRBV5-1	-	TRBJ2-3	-	CASSLGGPGADTQYF	TGCGCCAGCAGCTTAGGGGGGCCGGGGGCAGATACGCAGTATTTT
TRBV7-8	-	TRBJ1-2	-	CASSSRTGNGGYTF	TGTGCCAGCAGCTCCAGAACAGGGAATGGAGGCTACACCTTC
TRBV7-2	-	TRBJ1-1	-	CASSWPGTFLPEAFF	TGTGCCAGCAGCTGGCCCGGGACATTCCTACCGGAGGCTTTCTTT
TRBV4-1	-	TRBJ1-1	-	CASSQGMGTEAFF	TGCGCCAGCAGCCAAGGGATGGGGACCGAAGCTTTCTTT
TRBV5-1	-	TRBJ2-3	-	CASSREIGADTQYF	TGCGCCAGCAGCCGCGAAATAGGGGCAGATACGCAGTATTTT
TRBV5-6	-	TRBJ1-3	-	CASSYGSGNTIYF	TGTGCCAGCAGCTACGGATCTGGAAACACCATATATTTT
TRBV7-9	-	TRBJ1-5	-	CASSLGGPGTGQPQHF	TGTGCCAGCAGCTTGGGGGGACCGGGGACGGGGCAGCCCCAGCATTTT
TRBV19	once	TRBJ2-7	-	CASSRTPSGGAYEQYF	TGTGCCAGTAGTAGAACCCCCTCCGGTGGGGCCTACGAGCAGTACTTC